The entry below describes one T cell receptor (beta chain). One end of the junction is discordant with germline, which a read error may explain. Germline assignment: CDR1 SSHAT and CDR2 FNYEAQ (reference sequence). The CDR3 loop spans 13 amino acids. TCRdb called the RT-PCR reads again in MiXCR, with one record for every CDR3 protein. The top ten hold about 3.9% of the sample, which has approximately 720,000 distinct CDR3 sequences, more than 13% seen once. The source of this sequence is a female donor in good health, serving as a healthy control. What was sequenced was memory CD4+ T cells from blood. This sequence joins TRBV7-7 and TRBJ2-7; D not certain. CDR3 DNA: TGTGCTAGCAGCCCAAGCCCCGTGGGGGAGCAGTACTTC. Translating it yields CASSPSPVGEQYF.